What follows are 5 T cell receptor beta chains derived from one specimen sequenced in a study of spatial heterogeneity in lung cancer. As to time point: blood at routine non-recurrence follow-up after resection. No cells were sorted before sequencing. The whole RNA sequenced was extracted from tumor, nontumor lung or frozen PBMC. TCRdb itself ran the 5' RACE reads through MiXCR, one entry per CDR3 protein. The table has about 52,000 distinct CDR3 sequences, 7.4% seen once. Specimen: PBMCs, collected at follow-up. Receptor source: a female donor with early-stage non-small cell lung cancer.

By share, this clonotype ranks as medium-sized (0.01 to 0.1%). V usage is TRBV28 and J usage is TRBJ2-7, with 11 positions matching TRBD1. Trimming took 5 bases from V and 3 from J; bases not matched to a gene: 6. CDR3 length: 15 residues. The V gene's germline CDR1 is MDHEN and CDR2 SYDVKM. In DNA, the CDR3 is TGTGCCAGCAGTGCCCCGGGACAGGGGGTCTACGAGCAGTACTTC. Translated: CASSAPGQGVYEQYF.

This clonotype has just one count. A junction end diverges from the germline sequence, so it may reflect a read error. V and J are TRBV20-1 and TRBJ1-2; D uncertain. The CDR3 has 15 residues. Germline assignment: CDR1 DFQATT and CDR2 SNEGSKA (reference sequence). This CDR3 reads CSARDRFKAGYGYIF. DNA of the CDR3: TGCAGTGCTAGAGATCGATTTAAAGCTGGCTATGGCTACATCTTC.

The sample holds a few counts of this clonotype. This CDR3 is CASSLSGPYNEQFF. For the CDR3, the DNA is TGCGCCAGCAGCTTGTCAGGGCCCTACAATGAGCAGTTCTTC. This chain uses TRBV5-1 with TRBJ2-1; perhaps TRBD1 as D (5 bases). The CDR3 spans 14 residues. Trimming pared 1 base from V and 2 bases from J, leaving 7 bases between. Germline-derived CDR1 and CDR2 are SGHRS and YFSETQ.

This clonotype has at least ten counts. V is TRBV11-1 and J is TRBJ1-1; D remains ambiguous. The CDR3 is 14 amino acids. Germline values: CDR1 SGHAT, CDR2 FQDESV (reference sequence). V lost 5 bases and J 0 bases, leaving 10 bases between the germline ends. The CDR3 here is CASSTRTMNTEAFF. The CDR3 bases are TGTGCCAGCAGCACCAGAACTATGAACACTGAAGCTTTCTTT. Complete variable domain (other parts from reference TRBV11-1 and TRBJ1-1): EAEVAQSPRYKITEKSQAVAFWCDPISGHATLYWYRQILGQGPELLVQFQDESVVDDSQLPKDRFSAERLKGVDSTLKIQPAELGDSAMYLCASSTRTMNTEAFFGQGTRLTVV.

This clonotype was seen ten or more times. CDR3 sequence reads: CASSLEARAGGDGYTF. In DNA, the CDR3 is TGTGCCAGCAGCTTAGAAGCTCGGGCAGGGGGCGATGGCTACACCTTC. J is TRBJ1-2 and V is TRBV7-8; 8 bases are a match to TRBD1. This CDR3 comprises 16 residues. Germline loops: CDR1 SGHVS, CDR2 FQNEAQ. The junction had 10 bases not matched to a gene; V was cut back by 1 base and J by 6 bases.